The next 22 T cell receptor beta chains were all read from a single sample in a study of T cells after yellow fever vaccination. MiXCR, run by TCRdb on the 5' RACE reads, gives a single entry per CDR3 protein. The data contain tens of thousands of distinct CDR3 sequences, 6.5% of them seen just once; the ten biggest clones take up 35% to 40%. The source was CD8+ T cells sorted from PBMCs, collected about 41 days after the first yellow fever vaccination. The receptors stem from a young man who received the YFV17D yellow fever vaccine.

The V gene is TRBV3-1, the J gene TRBJ2-1, with a possible D match to TRBD2 (6 bases). The CDR3 length is 13 residues. CDR1 is LGHDT, CDR2 YNNKEL, per germline (reference sequence). The V and J ends lost 2 bases and 9 bases respectively, with 11 bases between them. Written as DNA, the CDR3 is TGTGCCAGCAGCCAATCAGCCGGGGGTGAGCAGTTCTTC. Translated, it gives CASSQSAGGEQFF.

The rearrangement uses TRBV5-1 and TRBJ2-7, with D hard to call. Trimming pared 7 bases from V and 5 bases from J, leaving 10 bases between. The CDR3 totals 11 residues. The V gene's germline CDR1 is SGHRS and CDR2 YFSETQ. The chain's CDR3 is CASAGWDEQYF. CDR3 sequence (DNA): TGCGCCAGCGCCGGGTGGGACGAGCAGTACTTC.

This clonotype was recorded many times. The V and J genes are TRBV7-9 and TRBJ2-7; 13 bases map to TRBD2. CDR3 size: 15 residues. The V gene's germline CDR1 is SEHNR and CDR2 FQNEAQ (reference sequence). Losses at the gene ends were 1 base for V and 3 bases for J; bases not matched to a gene: 0. The DNA of the CDR3 is TGTGCCAGCAGCTTAGGGACTAGCGGGGGCTACGAGCAGTACGTC. Its translation is CASSLGTSGGYEQYV.

In its sample, this clonotype was seen many times. The rearrangement joins TRBV7-9 to TRBJ1-5, with 7 bases matching TRBD1. Per germline, CDR1 SEHNR and CDR2 FQNEAQ (reference sequence). Trimming at V came to 5 bases and at J to 4 bases, leaving 5 bases not matched to a gene. This CDR3 contains 14 residues. CDR3 bases: TGTGCCAGCAGCGCGACAGGGAATAATCAGCCCCAGCATTTT. It specifies CASSATGNNQPQHF.

This clonotype was recorded a few times. The chain carries TRBV9 and TRBJ1-6; a weak D match, TRBD1 (6 bases). The CDR3 covers 17 residues. Per the germline V gene, CDR1 is SGDLS and CDR2 is YYNGEE. Trimming shortened V by 3 bases and J by 3 bases, and 16 bases separated the two germline ends. CDR3 protein: CASSATGLGGYNSPLHF. The CDR3 DNA is TGTGCCAGCAGCGCGACAGGACTGGGTGGCTATAATTCACCCCTCCACTTT.

The gene calls are TRBV13 and TRBJ2-7; D not certain. Trimming stripped 6 bases from V and 2 bases from J, with 14 bases between. Germline V CDR1 and CDR2: PRHDT, FYEKMQ (reference sequence). The CDR3 loop spans 14 amino acids. DNA for the CDR3: TGTGCCAGCAGACCCGCCGGTTCAACCTACGAGCAGTACGTC. Residues: CASRPAGSTYEQYV.

This clonotype turned up a few times. The V gene is TRBV11-2, the J gene TRBJ2-7; TRBD2 might be the D (5 bases). The germline V gene encodes CDR1 SGHAT and CDR2 FQNNGV. The length of the CDR3 is 15 residues. The V end was cut by 1 base, the J end by 4 bases, with 14 bases between. This CDR3 reads CASSLGVGPGYEQYF. Here the CDR3 DNA reads TGTGCCAGCAGCTTAGGTGTTGGGCCGGGGTACGAGCAGTACTTC.

This clonotype was detected many times. The V gene is TRBV20-1, the J gene TRBJ2-3; 12 nucleotides match TRBD2. V was clipped by 6 bases and J by 4 bases; unmatched bases: 14. The CDR3 runs to 17 residues. CDR1 is DFQATT and CDR2 is SNEGSKA in the germline V gene (reference sequence). The CDR3 nucleotides are TGCAGTGCCCGACTACTCCTAGCGGGGGGGCGTGCAGATACGCAGTATTTT. As protein: CSARLLLAGGRADTQYF.

This clonotype was observed at least ten times. The chain carries TRBV4-1 and TRBJ1-1; D not resolved. Deletions cut 0 bases from V and 4 bases from J, with 6 bases between. The CDR3 contains 13 residues. Germline assignment: CDR1 MGHRA and CDR2 YSYEKL. Written as DNA, the CDR3 is TGCGCCAGCAGCCAAGATCAGGTCACTGAAGCTTTCTTT. Its translation: CASSQDQVTEAFF.

This clonotype was observed a few times. V and J are TRBV12-3 or TRBV12-4 and TRBJ1-5; perhaps TRBD1 as D (6 bases). V lost 1 base and J 0 bases, leaving 10 bases between the germline ends. The CDR3 runs to 16 residues. CDR3 in DNA: TGTGCCAGCAGTTTAGGGACAGATGATAGCAATCAGCCCCAGCATTTT. As protein: CASSLGTDDSNQPQHF.

This clonotype was seen many times. CDR3 loop: CASSGTGGTLPQHF. The DNA of the CDR3 is TGTGCCAGCAGCGGGACAGGCGGGACCTTGCCCCAGCATTTT. The J gene is TRBJ1-5, the V gene TRBV27, with TRBD1 matching over 8 bases. The trim removed 6 bases at V and 9 bases at J, leaving 10 bases unmatched. The CDR3 has 14 amino acids. Germline V gene lookup returns CDR1 MNHEY and CDR2 SMNVEV (reference sequence).

This clonotype was detected ten times or more. This sequence joins TRBV7-3 and TRBJ2-1, with TRBD1 identical over 7 bases. The CDR3 spans 15 residues. Germline values: CDR1 SGHTA, CDR2 FQGTGA. V lost 2 bases to trimming and J lost 2 bases; unmatched junction nucleotides: 3. The CDR3: CASSLDRAPYNEQFF. The CDR3 coding sequence is TGTGCCAGCAGCTTAGACAGGGCCCCCTACAATGAGCAGTTCTTC. Full variable domain (missing parts from reference TRBV7-3 and TRBJ2-1): GAGVSQTPSNKVTEKGKYVELRCDPISGHTALYWYRQSLGQGPEFLIYFQGTGAADDSGLPNDRFFAVRPEGSVSTLKIQRTERGDSAVYLCASSLDRAPYNEQFFGPGTRLTVL.

This clonotype was recorded a few times. V usage is TRBV18 and J usage is TRBJ2-3; TRBD2 matches at 7 bases. Losses at the gene ends were 3 bases for V and 2 bases for J; bases not matched to a gene: 2. The CDR3 runs to 14 residues. CDR1 is KGHSH, CDR2 LQKENI, per germline. CDR3 coding DNA: TGTGCCAGCTCACCCCGGGACTACACAGATACGCAGTATTTT. This gives the protein CASSPRDYTDTQYF.

This clonotype was seen only a few times. The chain employs TRBV6-2 or TRBV6-3 and TRBJ2-5, with D perhaps matching TRBD1 (5 bases). Germline loops: CDR1 MNHEY, CDR2 SVGEGT. Deletions cut 6 bases from V and 1 base from J, with 12 bases between. This CDR3 has 14 residues. The CDR3 region is CASRLTASQETQYF. DNA of the CDR3: TGTGCCAGCAGGCTGACAGCTTCCCAAGAGACCCAGTACTTC.

Ten or more counts support this clonotype. The chain joins TRBV15 to TRBJ2-3, with 8 bases aligning to TRBD2. J was trimmed by 5 bases and V by 10 bases; bases with no gene match: 17. Germline values: CDR1 LNHNV, CDR2 YYDKDF (reference sequence). The CDR3 is made up of 16 amino acids. CDR3 sequence reads: CASRMGLGGAEDTQYF. The CDR3 region has the DNA TGTGCCAGCCGGATGGGACTCGGGGGGGCCGAAGATACGCAGTATTTT.

This rearrangement joins TRBV6-5 to TRBJ2-5; D not certain. The length of the CDR3 is 12 residues. CDR1 and CDR2 from the germline V gene are MNHEY and SVGAGI. The V and J ends lost 6 bases and 3 bases respectively, with 8 bases between them. Written as DNA, the CDR3 is TGTGCCAGCAGGACAACCGAAGAGACCCAGTACTTC. Protein product: CASRTTEETQYF.

V and J are TRBV2 and TRBJ2-1; unclear D gene. The CDR3 is made up of 16 amino acids. V lost 2 bases and J lost 0, with 11 bases in between. Germline V lookup: CDR1 SNHLY, CDR2 FYNNEI. The CDR3 DNA sequence: TGTGCCAGCAGTGAATTAGCAGAGAGCTCCTACAATGAGCAGTTCTTC. It translates to CASSELAESSYNEQFF.

This clonotype has a count of ten or more. This chain joins TRBV2 and TRBJ1-5, with a tentative D call TRBD1 (5 bases). The CDR3 spans 14 residues. The germline V gene has CDR1 SNHLY and CDR2 FYNNEI. V lost 1 base and J lost 9, with 13 bases in between. CDR3 region: CASSEEAGPPPQHF. The CDR3 bases are TGTGCCAGCAGTGAAGAGGCGGGGCCCCCGCCCCAGCATTTT.

This chain uses TRBV28 with TRBJ2-5; the match to TRBD1 covers 7 bases. The V and J ends lost 0 bases and 2 bases, in that order; junction bases with no gene match: 9. This CDR3 region has 17 residues. From germline, CDR1 is MDHEN and CDR2 SYDVKM. CDR3 sequence reads: CASSLWARGGRQETQYF. CDR3 DNA: TGTGCCAGCAGTTTATGGGCTAGAGGGGGCAGGCAAGAGACCCAGTACTTC.

This clonotype was counted between two and nine times. CDR3 region: CAMSPGLRHNEQFF. CDR3 coding DNA: TGTGCCATGAGCCCCGGGCTACGGCACAATGAGCAGTTCTTC. The V and J genes are TRBV5-6 and TRBJ2-1; D gene ambiguous. The germline V and J ends were trimmed by 9 bases and 5 bases, with 18 bases remaining between them. This CDR3 is built from 14 residues. Germline V gives CDR1 SGHDT, CDR2 YYEEEE.

This clonotype was detected ten times or more. The chain employs TRBV15 and TRBJ2-7; TRBD1 agrees at 9 bases. With 2 bases clipped from V and 4 bases from J, the junction kept 12 bases outside the gene matches. The germline V gene encodes CDR1 LNHNV and CDR2 YYDKDF (reference sequence). The CDR3 loop spans 17 amino acids. CDR3 loop: CATSRLPSGTGSYEQYF. CDR3 sequence (DNA): TGTGCCACCAGCAGACTTCCCTCCGGGACAGGGTCTTACGAGCAGTACTTC. The full variable domain, completed using reference TRBV15 and TRBJ2-7, is DAMVIQNPRYQVTQFGKPVTLSCSQTLNHNVMYWYQQKSSQAPKLLFHYYDKDFNNEADTPDNFQSRRPNTSFCFLDIRSPGLGDTAMYLCATSRLPSGTGSYEQYFGPGTRLTVT.

This clonotype has a count of ten or more. V and J are TRBV5-5 and TRBJ2-2, with TRBD1 identical over 10 bases. Per germline, CDR1 SGHKS and CDR2 YYEKEE (reference sequence). The CDR3 extends over 16 amino acids. J gave up 7 bases and V 0 bases, and 6 bases lay outside the gene matches. In DNA form, the CDR3 reads TGTGCCAGCAGCTTGGAAGGGGGACAGGGGTTCGGGGAGCTGTTTTTT. It is translated as CASSLEGGQGFGELFF.